One and the same sample provided the 24 T cell receptor beta chains below, sequenced in a study of shared clonotypes between healthy human individuals. Assay: immunoSEQ multiplex PCR; the TCRdb copy retains only in-frame clones and omits some. The sample shows around 1.1 million clones, about 80% of them seen only once. The sample taken for sequencing was memory CD4+ T cells from PBMCs. The subset denotes: CD45RA-negative fraction. These TCRs come from a man between 18 and 29 years old in good health. Some clones in this sample may be carry-over from other donors' samples.

This clone was observed at least ten times. V is TRBV2 and J is TRBJ2-7; possibly TRBD2 for D (6 bases). V lost 6 bases and J lost 4, with 19 bases in between. The CDR3 contains 15 residues. Germline V gene lookup returns CDR1 SNHLY and CDR2 FYNNEI. The CDR3 spells CASRAGLLLGYEQYF. Here the CDR3 DNA reads TGTGCCAGCAGGGCGGGACTCCTCCTAGGATACGAGCAGTACTTC.

V usage is TRBV7-2 and J usage is TRBJ2-1, with D unclear. The CDR3 is made up of 11 amino acids. The ends were cut back, 5 bases at V and 7 bases at J, with 6 bases in the middle. Germline values: CDR1 SGHTA, CDR2 FQGNSA. In DNA, the CDR3 is TGTGCCAGCAGCCGTCGGAATGAGCAGTTCTTC. It is translated as CASSRRNEQFF. Variable domain in full (rest from reference TRBV7-2 and TRBJ2-1): GAGVSQSPSNKVTEKGKDVELRCDPISGHTALYWYRQSLGQGLEFLIYFQGNSAPDKSGLPSDRFSAERTGGSVSTLTIQRTQQEDSAVYLCASSRRNEQFFGPGTRLTVL.

This clone was recorded once. V is TRBV7-7 and J is TRBJ2-5; D is tentatively TRBD1 or TRBD2 (6 bases each). The CDR3 contains 16 residues. CDR1 is SSHAT, CDR2 FNYEAQ, per germline (reference sequence). V lost 5 bases and J lost 1, with 17 bases in between. CDR3 sequence (DNA): TGTGCCAGCAGCCAGGGGACGGGAGCGCCCCAAGAGACCCAGTACTTC. This gives the protein CASSQGTGAPQETQYF.

The gene calls are TRBV6-6 and TRBJ2-5; weak D call: TRBD1 (5 bases). Germline values: CDR1 MNHNY, CDR2 SVGAGI (reference sequence). V gave up 7 bases and J gave up 5 bases, with 17 bases separating them. The CDR3 spans 14 residues. Written as DNA, the CDR3 is TGTGCCAGCACCCACCCACAGGAGCGCGAGACCCAGTACTTC. Protein sequence: CASTHPQERETQYF.

This chain joins TRBV5-4 and TRBJ2-3; D is perhaps TRBD2 (6 bases). Germline CDR1 SGHNT, CDR2 YYREEE (reference sequence). Deletions cut 4 bases from V and 6 bases from J, with 15 bases between. The length of the CDR3 is 14 residues. CDR3 in DNA: TGTGCCAGCAGCATGACTAGGGCAGGGGATACGCAGTATTTT. Its protein is CASSMTRAGDTQYF.

The chain carries TRBV5-1 and TRBJ2-1, with a possible D match to TRBD2 (6 bases). Trimming pared 2 bases from V and 9 bases from J, leaving 18 bases between. This CDR3 spans 15 amino acids. The germline V gene has CDR1 SGHRS and CDR2 YFSETQ. In DNA, the CDR3 is TGCGCCAGCAGCTTACTAGCTACGCATGCGGGTGAGCAGTTCTTC. It specifies CASSLLATHAGEQFF.

In this sample, this clone turned up once. The V call is TRBV5-4, the J call TRBJ1-1, with TRBD1 matching 9 bases. CDR1 is SGHNT and CDR2 is YYREEE in the germline V gene (reference sequence). The CDR3 extends over 16 amino acids. V was clipped by 4 bases and J by 7 bases; unmatched bases: 14. The CDR3 spells CASSRTGAIGVGEAFF. CDR3 nucleotide sequence: TGTGCCAGCAGCCGGACAGGGGCAATCGGAGTCGGTGAAGCTTTCTTT.

V is TRBV6-5 and J is TRBJ1-3; TRBD1 might be the D (5 bases). Germline V CDR1 and CDR2: MNHEY, SVGAGI. CDR3 length equals 13 residues. Trimming pared 5 bases from V and 2 bases from J, leaving 7 bases between. CDR3 sequence: CASSDSTGNTIYF. Written as DNA, the CDR3 is TGTGCCAGCAGTGACAGTACTGGAAACACCATATATTTT.

The V gene is TRBV6-1, the J gene TRBJ1-5; the match to TRBD1 covers 7 bases. The length of the CDR3 is 13 residues. With 8 bases clipped from V and 5 bases from J, the junction kept 6 bases outside the gene matches. Germline CDR1 reads MNHNS; CDR2 reads SASEGT. This chain's CDR3 is CASGATGYQPQHF. The CDR3, as DNA: TGTGCCAGCGGGGCGACAGGGTATCAGCCCCAGCATTTT.

With regard to this clone: This likely came from a read error, as a far larger clone is one base away. Other DNA sequences from this sample encode an identical CDR3 as well. The chain couples TRBV7-9 to TRBJ1-2; tentatively, D is TRBD1 (5 bases). Germline values: CDR1 SEHNR, CDR2 FQNEAQ (reference sequence). CDR3 size: 12 residues. Trimming took off 6 bases at V and 2 bases at J, with 7 bases between the two ends. The CDR3 region is CASRGQNYGYTF. CDR3 sequence (DNA): TGTGCCAGCAGGGGGCAGAACTATGGCTACACCTTC.

As to this clone: This likely stems from a read error, as it lies one base from a far larger clone. The chain links TRBV9 to TRBJ2-3; the match to TRBD2 covers 13 bases. The J segment lost 3 bases and the V segment lost 4 bases, leaving 5 bases of the junction unmatched. The CDR3 contains 16 residues. CDR1 is SGDLS and CDR2 is YYNGEE in the germline V gene. CDR3 nucleotides: TGTGCCAGCAGCACCGGACTAGCGGGAGTAACAGATACGCAGTATTTT. Amino acids: CASSTGLAGVTDTQYF.

This chain joins TRBV10-3 and TRBJ1-5; D perhaps matches TRBD1 (6 bases). Trimming cost V 7 bases and J 3 bases, with 7 bases left between them. The CDR3 contains 12 residues. CDR1 is ENHRY and CDR2 is SYGVKD in the germline V gene. The CDR3 loop is CAIMGANQPQHF. DNA for the CDR3: TGTGCCATCATGGGGGCCAATCAGCCCCAGCATTTT.

The chain is built from TRBV28 and TRBJ2-5; D is unclear. V lost 3 bases and J lost 0, with 14 bases in between. Germline V CDR1 and CDR2: MDHEN, SYDVKM. CDR3 length: 16 residues. The CDR3 loop is CASSFAQASYQETQYF. The CDR3 DNA follows: TGTGCCAGCAGTTTTGCCCAGGCCTCGTACCAAGAGACCCAGTACTTC. Based on the CDR3 plus reference TRBV28 and TRBJ2-5, the full variable domain is DVKVTQSSRYLVKRTGEKVFLECVQDMDHENMFWYRQDPGLGLRLIYFSYDVKMKEKGDIPEGYSVSREKKERFSLILESASTNQTSMYLCASSFAQASYQETQYFGPGTRLLVL.

The chain employs TRBV11-3 and TRBJ2-3, with D possibly TRBD1 on 5 matching bases. Trimming removed 3 bases at V and 6 bases at J, with 10 bases between. Germline CDR1 is SGHNT and CDR2 is YENEEA. The length of the CDR3 is 13 residues. CDR3: CASSFNRPDTQYF. As DNA, the CDR3 is TGTGCCAGCAGCTTCAACAGGCCCGATACGCAGTATTTT.

A remark on this clone: A much larger clone sits a single nucleotide away, making a read error possible. V gene TRBV7-3 combines with J gene TRBJ2-3; no clear D. Trimming left V 2 bases short and J 4 bases short, with 7 bases between. CDR1 is SGHTA and CDR2 is FQGTGA in the germline V gene. The CDR3 extends over 13 amino acids. The CDR3: CASSLAVADTQYF. In DNA form, the CDR3 reads TGTGCCAGCAGCTTAGCGGTGGCAGATACGCAGTATTTT. Drawing the rest from reference TRBV7-3 and TRBJ2-3, the complete variable domain is GAGVSQTPSNKVTEKGKYVELRCDPISGHTALYWYRQSLGQGPEFLIYFQGTGAADDSGLPNDRFFAVRPEGSVSTLKIQRTERGDSAVYLCASSLAVADTQYFGPGTRLTVL.

This clone was picked up one time. With a far larger clone one base away, a read error is the likely cause. This specimen includes other DNA sequences encoding the same CDR3. The V and J genes are TRBV27 and TRBJ2-5, with D unresolved. The CDR3 spans 11 residues. Germline values: CDR1 MNHEY, CDR2 SMNVEV (reference sequence). V dropped 2 bases and J dropped 4 bases, with 2 bases sitting between them. This CDR3 is CASSLGETQYF. CDR3 bases: TGTGCCAGCAGTTTAGGAGAGACCCAGTACTTC.

This clone has a handful of counts. The chain has TRBV10-3 and TRBJ1-2; D gene ambiguous. Germline V gene data show CDR1 as ENHRY and CDR2 as SYGVKD. This CDR3 spans 14 amino acids. Trimming pared 7 bases from V and 2 bases from J, leaving 14 bases between. This CDR3 is CAITPSGENYGYTF. DNA of the CDR3: TGTGCCATCACCCCGTCGGGCGAGAACTATGGCTACACCTTC.

The J gene is TRBJ2-7, the V gene TRBV7-2; D perhaps matches TRBD2 (5 bases). Trimming removed 4 bases from V and 3 bases from J, with 19 bases in between. The V gene's germline CDR1 is SGHTA and CDR2 FQGNSA. The CDR3 totals 16 residues. The CDR3 coding sequence is TGTGCCAGCAGCTCTAATGACTCACCCGGGATCTACGAGCAGTACTTC. Residues: CASSSNDSPGIYEQYF.

The J gene is TRBJ2-7, the V gene TRBV9; 10 bases match TRBD1. Per the germline V gene, CDR1 is SGDLS and CDR2 is YYNGEE. This CDR3 region has 15 residues. Trimming at V came to 4 bases and at J to 2 bases, leaving 6 bases not matched to a gene. In DNA form, the CDR3 reads TGTGCCAGCAGCAGGCTCGGGACAGGGGCCTACGAGCAGTACTTC. Translating gives CASSRLGTGAYEQYF.

V gene TRBV5-6 combines with J gene TRBJ2-2; 12 positions match TRBD2. Germline loops: CDR1 SGHDT, CDR2 YYEEEE. V was pared by 4 bases and J by 0 bases, with 4 bases of the junction left unmatched. The CDR3 spans 17 residues. DNA for the CDR3: TGTGCCAGCAGCGCCGGACTAGCGGGGACGAACACCGGGGAGCTGTTTTTT. It codes for CASSAGLAGTNTGELFF.

With respect to this clone: The same CDR3 is also encoded by other DNA sequences in this sample. The V call is TRBV5-1, the J call TRBJ2-2, with D maybe TRBD1 (5 bases). The ends were cut back, 4 bases at V and 3 bases at J, with 7 bases in the middle. Germline V gives CDR1 SGHRS, CDR2 YFSETQ. CDR3 length: 13 residues. Here the CDR3 DNA reads TGCGCCAGCAGCAGGGGTGACACCGGGGAGCTGTTTTTT. Its protein is CASSRGDTGELFF.

The chain links TRBV29-1 to TRBJ2-7; 9 nucleotides match TRBD2. The germline V gene encodes CDR1 SQVTM and CDR2 ANQGSEA. Trimming cost V 6 bases and J 4 bases; bases outside gene matches: 7. The CDR3 runs 13 residues. The CDR3 region is CSVPGLADYEQYF. CDR3 nucleotides: TGCAGCGTGCCGGGACTAGCAGATTACGAGCAGTACTTC.

The V and J genes are TRBV11-2 and TRBJ2-7, with 8 bases lining up with TRBD2. Germline V gene data show CDR1 as SGHAT and CDR2 as FQNNGV. There are 16 residues in the CDR3. Trimming at V came to 3 bases and at J to 0 bases, leaving 7 bases not matched to a gene. The CDR3 here is CASSFFSSGPSYEQYF. The CDR3 DNA sequence: TGTGCCAGCAGCTTCTTTTCTAGCGGGCCCTCCTACGAGCAGTACTTC. The entire variable domain, with the rest obtained from reference TRBV11-2 and TRBJ2-7, is as follows: EAGVAQSPRYKIIEKRQSVAFWCNPISGHATLYWYQQILGQGPKLLIQFQNNGVVDDSQLPKDRFSAERLKGVDSTLKIQPAKLEDSAVYLCASSFFSSGPSYEQYFGPGTRLTVT.

V and J are TRBV4-2 and TRBJ1-1; possibly TRBD1 for D (6 bases). Trimming removed 0 bases at V and 7 bases at J, with 15 bases between. In germline, CDR1 is LGHNA, CDR2 YNFKEQ. CDR3 length: 15 residues. The CDR3 region is CASSQERGGTYEAFF. In nucleotides, the CDR3 is TGTGCCAGCAGCCAAGAGAGAGGCGGGACATATGAAGCTTTCTTT.